The clone carrying this T cell receptor (beta chain) was seen ten or more times. What it binds is not known. This entry is derived from a study of metastatic and nonmetastatic thyroid tumors. About the research overall: Repertoire data that came from the blood and tumor or nodule tissue of malignant and benign thyroid patients were compared. Study findings and constraints: The reported finding was significantly higher TCR beta diversity in malignant thyroid tumors relative to benign nodules, in blood and tumor.

Thyroid surgery was performed in patients who had received no treatment beforehand. Germline V gives CDR1 SGHKS, CDR2 YYEKEE (reference sequence). CDR3 length: 11 amino acids. With 4 bases removed from V and 5 bases from J, the gap between germline ends came to 7 bases. TCRdb reprocessed the PCR reads via MiXCR. The sample includes approximately 35,000 clones, 10% to 14% of them seen just once. The TCR comes from a female donor with papillary thyroid cancer or a benign thyroid nodule (not recorded which). Some clones in this sample may be carry-over from other donors' samples. This chain joins TRBV5-5 and TRBJ2-7; a possible D gene is TRBD1 (6 bases). The sample consisted of blood. DNA of the CDR3: TGTGCCAGCAGCGGGGGCCACGAGCAGTACTTC. This gives the protein CASSGGHEQYF.